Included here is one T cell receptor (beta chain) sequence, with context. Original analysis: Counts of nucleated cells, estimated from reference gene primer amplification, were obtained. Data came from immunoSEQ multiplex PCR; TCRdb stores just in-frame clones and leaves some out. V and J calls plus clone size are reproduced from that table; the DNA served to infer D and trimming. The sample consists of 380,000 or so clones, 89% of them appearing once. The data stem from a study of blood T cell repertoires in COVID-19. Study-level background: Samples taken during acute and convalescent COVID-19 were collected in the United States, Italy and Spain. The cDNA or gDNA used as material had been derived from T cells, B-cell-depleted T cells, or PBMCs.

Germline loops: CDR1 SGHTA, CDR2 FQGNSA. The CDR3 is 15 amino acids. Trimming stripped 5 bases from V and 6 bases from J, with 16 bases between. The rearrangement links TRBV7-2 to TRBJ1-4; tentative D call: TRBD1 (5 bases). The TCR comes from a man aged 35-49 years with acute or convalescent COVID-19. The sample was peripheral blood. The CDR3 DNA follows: TGTGCCAGCAGCCCCATTGACAGAAAGGATGAAAAACTGTTTTTT. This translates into CASSPIDRKDEKLFF.